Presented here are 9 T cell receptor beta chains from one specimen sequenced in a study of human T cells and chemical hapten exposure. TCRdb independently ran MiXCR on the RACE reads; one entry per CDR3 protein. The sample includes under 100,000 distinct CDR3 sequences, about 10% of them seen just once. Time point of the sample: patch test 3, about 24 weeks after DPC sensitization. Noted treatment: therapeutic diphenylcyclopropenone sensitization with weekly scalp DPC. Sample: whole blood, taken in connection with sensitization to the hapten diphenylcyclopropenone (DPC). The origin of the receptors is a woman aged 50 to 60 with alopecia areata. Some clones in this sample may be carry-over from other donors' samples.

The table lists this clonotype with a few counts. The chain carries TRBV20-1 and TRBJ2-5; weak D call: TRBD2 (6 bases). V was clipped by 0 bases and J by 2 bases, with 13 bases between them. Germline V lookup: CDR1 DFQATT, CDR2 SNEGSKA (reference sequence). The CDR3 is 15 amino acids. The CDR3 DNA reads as TGCAGTGCTAGAGAGGGGGGAAGCTCGCAAGAGACCCAGTACTTC. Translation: CSAREGGSSQETQYF.

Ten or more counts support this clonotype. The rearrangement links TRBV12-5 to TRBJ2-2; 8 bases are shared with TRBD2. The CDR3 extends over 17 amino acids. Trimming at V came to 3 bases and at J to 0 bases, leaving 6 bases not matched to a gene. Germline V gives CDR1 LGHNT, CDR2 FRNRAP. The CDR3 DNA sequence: TGTGCTAGTGGTTTTGGGATAGCGGGATCGAACACCGGGGAGCTGTTTTTT. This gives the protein CASGFGIAGSNTGELFF.

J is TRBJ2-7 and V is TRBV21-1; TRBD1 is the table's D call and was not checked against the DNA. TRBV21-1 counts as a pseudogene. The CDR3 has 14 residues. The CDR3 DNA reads TGTGCCAGCGTTAACCTGGGGGGGTCCCACGAGCAGTACTTC. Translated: CASVNLGGSHEQYF.

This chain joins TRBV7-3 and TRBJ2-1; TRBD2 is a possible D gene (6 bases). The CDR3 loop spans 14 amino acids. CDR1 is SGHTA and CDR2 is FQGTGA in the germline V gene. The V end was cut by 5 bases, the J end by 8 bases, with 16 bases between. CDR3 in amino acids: CASSRGGNRYEQFF. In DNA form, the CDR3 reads TGTGCCAGCAGCCGTGGGGGGAATCGATATGAGCAGTTCTTC.

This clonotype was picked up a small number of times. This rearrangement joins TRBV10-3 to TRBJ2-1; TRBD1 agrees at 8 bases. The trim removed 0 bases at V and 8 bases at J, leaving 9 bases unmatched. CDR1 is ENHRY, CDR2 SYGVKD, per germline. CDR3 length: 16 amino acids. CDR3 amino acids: CAISESRPGGRDEQFF. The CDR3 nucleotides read TGTGCCATCAGTGAGTCCAGACCAGGGGGCCGGGATGAGCAGTTCTTC.

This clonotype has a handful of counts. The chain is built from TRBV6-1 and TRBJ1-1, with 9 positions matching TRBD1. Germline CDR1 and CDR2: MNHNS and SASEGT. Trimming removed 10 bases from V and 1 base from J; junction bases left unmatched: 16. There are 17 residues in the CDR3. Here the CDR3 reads CATQPGTGRKENTEAFF. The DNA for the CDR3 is TGTGCCACCCAACCCGGGACAGGGAGAAAAGAGAACACTGAAGCTTTCTTT.

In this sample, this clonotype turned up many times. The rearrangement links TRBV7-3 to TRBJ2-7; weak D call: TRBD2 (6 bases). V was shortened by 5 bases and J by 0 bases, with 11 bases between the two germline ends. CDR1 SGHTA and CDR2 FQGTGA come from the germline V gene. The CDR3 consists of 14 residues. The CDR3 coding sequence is TGTGCCAGCAGCCCCGGGGGTAGCTCCTACGAGCAGTACTTC. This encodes CASSPGGSSYEQYF.

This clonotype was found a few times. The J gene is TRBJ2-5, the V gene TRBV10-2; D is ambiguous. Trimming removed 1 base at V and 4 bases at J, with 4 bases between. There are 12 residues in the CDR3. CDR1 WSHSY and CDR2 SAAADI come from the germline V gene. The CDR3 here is CASSELGETQYF. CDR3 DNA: TGCGCCAGCAGTGAGTTGGGAGAGACCCAGTACTTC.

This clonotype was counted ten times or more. The CDR3, as DNA: TGTGCCAGCAGCTTAGGGGACAGGGTCCTAAACAACCAAGAGACCCAGTACTTC. Its protein product is CASSLGDRVLNNQETQYF. The V gene is TRBV11-2, the J gene TRBJ2-5; TRBD1 matches 9 bases. Trimming cost V 1 base and J 0 bases; bases outside gene matches: 9. This CDR3 has 18 residues. The V gene's germline CDR1 is SGHAT and CDR2 FQNNGV.